This TCR beta chain stems from a study of shared clonotypes between healthy human individuals. Study-wide points: Donors were few, which limited the genetic and exposure-history diversity represented.

Those who donated, Caucasian adults without exception, all lived in Nashville, Tennessee. Worth noting for this clone: Its antigen is not known.

The V segment lost 2 bases and the J segment 7 bases; nucleotides outside the gene matches: 6. The CDR3 loop spans 15 amino acids. In germline, CDR1 is ENHRY, CDR2 SYGVKD. Authors' processing steps: Sequence data from immunoSEQ were junction-only and lacked quality scores; consequently, filtering differed. Measured with immunoSEQ multiplex PCR; TCRdb has only the in-frame clones, and not every one. That table gives V, J and clone size, and the DNA gave D and trimming. The sample yields approximately 470,000 clones, over 70% seen once. The rearrangement joins TRBV10-3 to TRBJ2-1, with 9 bases identical to TRBD2. This TCR was sampled from a woman aged 40-49 years in good health. Some clones in this sample may be carry-over from other donors' samples. The sample taken for sequencing was PBMCs. CDR3 in amino acids: CAISERAGGGNEQFF. CDR3 nucleotides: TGTGCCATCAGTGAGAGGGCGGGAGGGGGGAATGAGCAGTTCTTC.